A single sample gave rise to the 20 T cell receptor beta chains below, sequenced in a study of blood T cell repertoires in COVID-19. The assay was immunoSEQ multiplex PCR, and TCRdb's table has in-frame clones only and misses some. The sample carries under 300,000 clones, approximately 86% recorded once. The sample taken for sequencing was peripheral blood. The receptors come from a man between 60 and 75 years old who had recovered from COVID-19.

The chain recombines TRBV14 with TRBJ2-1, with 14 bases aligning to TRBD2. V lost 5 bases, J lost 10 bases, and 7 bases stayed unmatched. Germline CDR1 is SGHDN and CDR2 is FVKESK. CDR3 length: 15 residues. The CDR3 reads CASSETSGGAGEQFF. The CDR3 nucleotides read TGTGCCAGCAGCGAGACTAGCGGGGGGGCCGGAGAGCAGTTCTTC.

The CDR3 sequence: CASSPGQFNSPLHF. CDR3 DNA: TGTGCCAGCAGCCCCGGACAGTTCAACTCACCCCTCCACTTT. The genes are TRBV5-8 and TRBJ1-6; TRBD1 might be the D (6 bases). There are 14 residues in the CDR3. Germline CDR1 SGHTS, CDR2 YDEGEE. Trimming stripped 4 bases from V and 10 bases from J, with 15 bases between.

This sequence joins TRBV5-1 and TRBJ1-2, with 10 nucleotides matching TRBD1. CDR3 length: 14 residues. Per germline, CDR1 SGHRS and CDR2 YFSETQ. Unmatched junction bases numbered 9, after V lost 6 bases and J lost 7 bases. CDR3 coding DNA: TGCGCCAGCACAGCCCTGACAGGGGGCCCTGGCTACACCTTC. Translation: CASTALTGGPGYTF.

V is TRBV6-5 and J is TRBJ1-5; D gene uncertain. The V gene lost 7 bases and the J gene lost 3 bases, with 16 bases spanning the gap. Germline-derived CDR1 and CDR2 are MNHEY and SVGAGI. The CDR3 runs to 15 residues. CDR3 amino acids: CASTSGGRYNQPQHF. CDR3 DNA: TGTGCCAGCACGTCGGGAGGGCGGTACAATCAGCCCCAGCATTTT.

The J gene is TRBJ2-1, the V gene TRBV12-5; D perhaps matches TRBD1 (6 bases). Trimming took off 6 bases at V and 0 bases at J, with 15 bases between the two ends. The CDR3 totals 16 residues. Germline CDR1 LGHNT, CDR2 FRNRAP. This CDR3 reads CASGVSWTASYNEQFF. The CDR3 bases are TGTGCTAGTGGGGTTTCCTGGACAGCCTCCTACAATGAGCAGTTCTTC.

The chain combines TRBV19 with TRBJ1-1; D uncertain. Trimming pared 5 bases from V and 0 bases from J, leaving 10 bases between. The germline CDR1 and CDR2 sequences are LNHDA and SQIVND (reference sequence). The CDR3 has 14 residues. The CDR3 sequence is CASSLITVNTEAFF. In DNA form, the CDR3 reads TGTGCCAGTAGTCTGATTACTGTGAACACTGAAGCTTTCTTT.

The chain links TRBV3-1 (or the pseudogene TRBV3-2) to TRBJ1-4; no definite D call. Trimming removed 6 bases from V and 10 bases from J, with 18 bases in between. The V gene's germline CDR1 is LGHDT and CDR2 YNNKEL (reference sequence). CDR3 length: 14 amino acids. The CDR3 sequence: CASSSTISGGKLFF. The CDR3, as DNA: TGTGCCAGCAGTTCGACTATTTCAGGCGGAAAACTGTTTTTT.

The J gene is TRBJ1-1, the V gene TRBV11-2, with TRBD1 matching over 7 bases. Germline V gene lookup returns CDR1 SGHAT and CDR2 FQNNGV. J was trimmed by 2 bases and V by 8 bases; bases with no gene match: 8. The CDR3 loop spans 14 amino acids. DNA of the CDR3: TGTGCCAGCTCGAGAGCAGGGGGAAACACTGAAGCTTTCTTT. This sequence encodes CASSRAGGNTEAFF.

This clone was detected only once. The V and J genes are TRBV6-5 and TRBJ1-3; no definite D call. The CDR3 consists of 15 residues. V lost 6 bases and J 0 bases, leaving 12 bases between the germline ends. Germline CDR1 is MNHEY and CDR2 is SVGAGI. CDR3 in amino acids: CASRTVKSSGNTIYF. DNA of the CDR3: TGTGCCAGCAGAACAGTTAAGAGCTCTGGAAACACCATATATTTT.

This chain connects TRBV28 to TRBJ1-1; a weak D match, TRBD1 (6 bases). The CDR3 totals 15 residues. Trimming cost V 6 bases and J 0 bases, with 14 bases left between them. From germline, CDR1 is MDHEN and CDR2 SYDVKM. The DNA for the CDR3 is TGTGCCAGCAGGACTTCCGACAGGATGAACACTGAAGCTTTCTTT. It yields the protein CASRTSDRMNTEAFF.

The CDR3 nucleotides are TGCGCCAGCAGCTTGGGGACAGGGGGGCTTGGCTATGGCTACACCTTC. Translated: CASSLGTGGLGYGYTF. This chain uses TRBV5-1 with TRBJ1-2; 10 nucleotides line up with TRBD1. The CDR3 sequence is 16 residues long. Trimming took 0 bases from V and 4 from J; bases not matched to a gene: 6. Germline V gene lookup returns CDR1 SGHRS and CDR2 YFSETQ. Combining the CDR3 with reference TRBV5-1 and TRBJ1-2 gives the whole variable domain KAGVTQTPRYLIKTRGQQVTLSCSPISGHRSVSWYQQTPGQGLQFLFEYFSETQRNKGNFPGRFSGRQFSNSRSEMNVSTLELGDSALYLCASSLGTGGLGYGYTFGSGTRLTVV.

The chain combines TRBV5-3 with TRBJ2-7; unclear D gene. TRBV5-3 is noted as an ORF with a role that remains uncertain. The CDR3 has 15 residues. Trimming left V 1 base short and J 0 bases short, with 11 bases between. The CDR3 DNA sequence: TGTGCCAGAAGCTTGCCAGCGACGTACTCCTACGAGCAGTACTTC. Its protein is CARSLPATYSYEQYF.

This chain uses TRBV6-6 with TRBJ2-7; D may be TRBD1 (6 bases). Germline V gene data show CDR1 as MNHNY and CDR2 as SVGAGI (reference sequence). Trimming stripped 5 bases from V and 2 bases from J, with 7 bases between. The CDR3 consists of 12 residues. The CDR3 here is CASSTGTYEQYF. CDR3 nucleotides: TGTGCCAGCAGTACAGGGACCTACGAGCAGTACTTC.

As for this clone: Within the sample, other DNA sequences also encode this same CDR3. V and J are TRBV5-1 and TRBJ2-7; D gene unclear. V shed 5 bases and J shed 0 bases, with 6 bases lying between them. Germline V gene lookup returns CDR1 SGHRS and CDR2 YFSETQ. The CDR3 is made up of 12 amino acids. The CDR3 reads CASSLPSYEQYF. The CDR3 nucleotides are TGCGCCAGCAGTCTTCCCTCCTACGAGCAGTACTTC. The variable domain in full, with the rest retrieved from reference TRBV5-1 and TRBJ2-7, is KAGVTQTPRYLIKTRGQQVTLSCSPISGHRSVSWYQQTPGQGLQFLFEYFSETQRNKGNFPGRFSGRQFSNSRSEMNVSTLELGDSALYLCASSLPSYEQYFGPGTRLTVT.

This chain's CDR3 is CASSQARGPNPNYEQYF. CDR3 nucleotide sequence: TGTGCCAGCAGCCAAGCAAGAGGGCCAAACCCGAACTACGAGCAGTACTTC. The genes are TRBV14 and TRBJ2-7, with D tentatively TRBD2 (5 bases). The ends were cut back, 1 base at V and 3 bases at J, with 19 bases in the middle. The CDR3 extends over 17 amino acids. CDR1 is SGHDN, CDR2 FVKESK, per germline.

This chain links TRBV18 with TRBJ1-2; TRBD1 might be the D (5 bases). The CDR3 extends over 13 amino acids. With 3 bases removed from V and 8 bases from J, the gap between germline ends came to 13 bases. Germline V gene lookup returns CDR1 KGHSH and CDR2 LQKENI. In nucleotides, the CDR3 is TGTGCCAGCTCACCGCAGGGTCCTGAAGGCTACACCTTC. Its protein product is CASSPQGPEGYTF.

The CDR3 DNA sequence: TGTGCCAGCAGTTTCCGTAGGAGCGGGACCTACAATGAGCAGTTCTTC. Amino acids: CASSFRRSGTYNEQFF. The chain uses TRBV6-5 and TRBJ2-1, with 7 bases that match TRBD2. The CDR3 loop spans 16 amino acids. Trimming took 4 bases from V and 2 from J; bases not matched to a gene: 8. From germline, CDR1 is MNHEY and CDR2 SVGAGI.

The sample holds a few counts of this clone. The CDR3 DNA is TGTGCCAGCAGTTTACCCCGGGGCACTGAAGCTTTCTTT. This gives the protein CASSLPRGTEAFF. This chain joins TRBV12-3 or TRBV12-4 and TRBJ1-1; no definite D call. The length of the CDR3 is 13 residues. V was pared by 2 bases and J by 4 bases, with 8 bases between.

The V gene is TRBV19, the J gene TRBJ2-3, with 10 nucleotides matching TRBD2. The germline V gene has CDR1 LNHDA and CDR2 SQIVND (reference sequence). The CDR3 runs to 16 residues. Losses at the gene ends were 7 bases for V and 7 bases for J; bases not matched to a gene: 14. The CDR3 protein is CASKEGERLAGYTQYF. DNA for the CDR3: TGTGCCAGTAAGGAGGGAGAACGACTAGCGGGCTATACGCAGTATTTT.

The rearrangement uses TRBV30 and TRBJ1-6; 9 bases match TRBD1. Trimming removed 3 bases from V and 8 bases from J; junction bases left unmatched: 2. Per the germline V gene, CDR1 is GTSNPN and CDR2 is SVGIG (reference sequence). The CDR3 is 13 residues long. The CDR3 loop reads CAWSRDRDSPLHF. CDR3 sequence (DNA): TGTGCCTGGAGCCGGGACAGGGATTCACCCCTCCACTTT.